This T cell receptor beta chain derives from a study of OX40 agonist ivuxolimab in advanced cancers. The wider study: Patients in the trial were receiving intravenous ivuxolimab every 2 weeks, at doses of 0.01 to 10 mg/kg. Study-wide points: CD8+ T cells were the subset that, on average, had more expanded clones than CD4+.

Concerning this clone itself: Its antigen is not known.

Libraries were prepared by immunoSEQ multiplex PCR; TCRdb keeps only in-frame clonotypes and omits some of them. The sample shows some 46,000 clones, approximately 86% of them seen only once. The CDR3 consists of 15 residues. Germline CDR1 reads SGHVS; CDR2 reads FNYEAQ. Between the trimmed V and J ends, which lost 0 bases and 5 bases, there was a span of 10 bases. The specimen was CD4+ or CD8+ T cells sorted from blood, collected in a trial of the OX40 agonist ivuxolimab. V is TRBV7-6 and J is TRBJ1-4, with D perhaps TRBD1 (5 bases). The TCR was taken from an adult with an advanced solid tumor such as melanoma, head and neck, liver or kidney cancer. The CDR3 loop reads CASSLADSRNEKLFF. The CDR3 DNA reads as TGTGCCAGCAGCTTAGCCGACAGTCGAAATGAAAAACTGTTTTTT.